The T cell receptor (beta chain) described here comes from a study of T cells in Graves' hyperthyroidism and ophthalmopathy. A remark on this clonotype: This could be a read error, since a much larger clone is one nucleotide away.

There were TCR beta CDR3 regions amplified from RNA transcripts. HTBI primers were used for first-round RT-PCR of the TCR CDR3. TCRdb reprocessed the multiplex PCR reads with MiXCR, giving one entry per CDR3 protein. The sample yields some 550,000 distinct CDR3 sequences, around 21% seen once. The germline V gene has CDR1 SGHAT and CDR2 FQNNGV. The CDR3 contains 13 residues. The clonotype originates from a man aged 18 to 30 with Graves' hyperthyroidism. This sequence joins TRBV11-2 and TRBJ1-1, with a weak D call TRBD1 (5 bases). Material: blood. The chain's CDR3 is CASSPDTGTEACF. CDR3 nucleotide sequence: TGTGCCAGCAGCCCTGACACAGGCACTGAAGCTTGCTTT.